This T cell receptor (beta chain) originates from a study of CD8+ T cells in alopecia areata. General observations from the study: Administration of tofacitinib significantly diminished scalp clonality and expanded CD8+ clones within the top 100.

Turning to this clone: Its antigen remains unknown.

Sequencing used cDNA as its template, made by extracting RNA and reverse transcribing it. Data came from immunoSEQ multiplex PCR; TCRdb stores just in-frame clones and leaves some out. Here the sample spans over 150,000 clones, roughly 50% being singletons. The CDR3 sequence is 17 residues long. V gave up 1 base and J gave up 0 bases, with 13 bases separating them. Sample treatment: oral pan-JAK inhibitor, 5-10 mg twice daily. Sequencing was performed on CD8+ T cells sorted from blood, taken at week 24, from a patient treated with tofacitinib. The rearrangement links TRBV23-1 to TRBJ1-5; D is unclear. TRBV23-1 is annotated as an ORF whose role is uncertain. The sequence was collected from a human donor with alopecia areata. The CDR3 sequence: CASSQCRRLNSNQPQHF. The CDR3 DNA sequence: TGCGCCAGCAGTCAATGTCGACGGTTGAATAGCAATCAGCCCCAGCATTTT.